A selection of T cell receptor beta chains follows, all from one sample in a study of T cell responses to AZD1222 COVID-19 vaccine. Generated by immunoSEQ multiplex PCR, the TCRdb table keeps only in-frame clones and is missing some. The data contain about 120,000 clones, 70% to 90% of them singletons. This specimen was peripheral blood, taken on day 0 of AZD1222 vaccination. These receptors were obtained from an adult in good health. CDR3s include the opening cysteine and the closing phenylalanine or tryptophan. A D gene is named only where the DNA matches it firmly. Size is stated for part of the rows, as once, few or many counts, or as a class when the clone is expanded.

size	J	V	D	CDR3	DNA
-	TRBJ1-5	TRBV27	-	CASGEEINQPQHF	TGTGCCAGCGGGGAGGAAATTAATCAGCCCCAGCATTTT
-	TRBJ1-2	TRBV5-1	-	CASPGPKQGSYGYTF	TGCGCCAGCCCCGGGCCCAAGCAGGGTTCCTATGGCTACACCTTC
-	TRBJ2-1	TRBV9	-	CASNDGGSYNEQFF	TGTGCCAGCAATGACGGGGGTTCTTACAATGAGCAGTTCTTC
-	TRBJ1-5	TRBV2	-	CASRTRVNQPQHF	TGTGCCAGCAGGACAAGGGTGAATCAGCCCCAGCATTTT
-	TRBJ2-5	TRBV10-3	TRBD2	CAISEWLAGADETQYF	TGTGCCATCAGTGAGTGGCTAGCGGGAGCTGATGAGACCCAGTACTTC
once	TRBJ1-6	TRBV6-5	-	CASSYGSRDTRGTLHF	TGTGCCAGCAGTTACGGATCCCGGGACACAAGAGGGACCCTCCACTTT
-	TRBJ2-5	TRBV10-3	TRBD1	CAISAPEDRQQETQYF	TGTGCCATCAGTGCCCCCGAGGACAGGCAACAAGAGACCCAGTACTTC
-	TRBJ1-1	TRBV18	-	CASSPPTPSRNTEAFF	TGTGCCAGCTCACCGCCTACACCTTCAAGGAACACTGAAGCTTTCTTT
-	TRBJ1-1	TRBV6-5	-	CASIKNSGAFF	TGTGCCAGCATTAAAAATTCGGGAGCTTTCTTT
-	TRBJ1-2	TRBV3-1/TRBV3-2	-	CASSLRGPHGYTF	TGTGCCAGCAGCCTACGGGGACCCCATGGCTACACCTTC
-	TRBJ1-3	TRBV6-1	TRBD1	CASSGQGGLSGNTIYF	TGTGCCAGCAGTGGACAGGGAGGCCTCTCTGGAAACACCATATATTTT
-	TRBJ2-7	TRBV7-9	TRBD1	CASSFPGTGGRQYF	TGTGCCAGCAGCTTTCCCGGGACAGGGGGCCGGCAGTACTTC
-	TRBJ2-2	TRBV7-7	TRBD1	CASSRTGGRAGELFF	TGTGCTAGCAGCAGGACAGGGGGCCGCGCCGGGGAGCTGTTTTTT
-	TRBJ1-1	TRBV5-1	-	CASSSTANTEAFF	TGCGCCAGCAGCTCGACAGCGAACACTGAAGCTTTCTTT
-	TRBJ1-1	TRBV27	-	CASSFQSAREAFF	TGTGCCAGCAGTTTTCAGTCCGCCCGTGAAGCTTTCTTT
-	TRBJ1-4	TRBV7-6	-	CASSLGFRGPYEKLFF	TGTGCCAGCAGCCTCGGGTTCAGGGGCCCCTATGAAAAACTGTTTTTT
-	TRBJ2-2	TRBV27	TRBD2	CASSFSLAGPNTGELFF	TGTGCCAGCAGTTTTAGCCTAGCGGGCCCGAACACCGGGGAGCTGTTTTTT
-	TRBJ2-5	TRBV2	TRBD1	CASSGDRSQETQYF	TGTGCCAGCAGTGGGGACAGGTCCCAAGAGACCCAGTACTTC
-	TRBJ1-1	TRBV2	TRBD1	CASSLNRDRDAFF	TGTGCCAGCAGCTTAAACCGGGACAGGGATGCTTTCTTT
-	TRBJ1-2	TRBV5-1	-	CASSLDARGINYGYTF	TGCGCCAGCAGCTTGGATGCTCGGGGAATTAACTATGGCTACACCTTC
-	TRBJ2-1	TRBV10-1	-	CASRNSFSDNEQFF	TGCGCCAGCAGGAATTCCTTCTCGGACAATGAGCAGTTCTTC
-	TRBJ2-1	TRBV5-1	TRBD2	CASSLGDLAGGYNEQFF	TGCGCCAGCAGCTTGGGGGACTTAGCGGGAGGGTACAATGAGCAGTTCTTC
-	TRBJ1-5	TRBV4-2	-	CASSQRWESNQPQHF	TGTGCCAGCAGCCAAAGGTGGGAAAGCAATCAGCCCCAGCATTTT
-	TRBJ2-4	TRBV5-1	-	CASSSLPPGVGAKNIQYF	TGCGCTAGCAGCTCCCTCCCACCGGGGGTGGGGGCCAAAAACATTCAGTACTTC